These 5 T cell receptor beta chains were sequenced from one sample in a study of identifying expanded T cells in peripheral blood. Data came from immunoSEQ multiplex PCR; TCRdb stores just in-frame clones and leaves some out. The data show about 81,000 clones, 65% to 85% seen once. The sequenced sample consisted of blood. Source of these receptors: a person aged 18 to 70 in good health.

There are a few counts of this clone. The chain is built from TRBV6-5 and TRBJ2-5; 9 nucleotides line up with TRBD2. This CDR3 has 15 residues. The J segment lost 6 bases and the V segment lost 5 bases, leaving 10 bases of the junction unmatched. Germline V gives CDR1 MNHEY, CDR2 SVGAGI. CDR3 coding DNA: TGTGCCAGCAGTCCTACGACTAGCGGAGATAAGACCCAGTACTTC. Protein product: CASSPTTSGDKTQYF.

In its sample, this clone is large (0.1 to 1%). DNA of the CDR3: TGCGCCAGCAGCTTGGCAGGGGGCCCCAGCTGGGGGGAGCTGTTTTTT. Protein product: CASSLAGGPSWGELFF. V is TRBV5-1 and J is TRBJ2-2; 8 bases map to TRBD1. The J segment lost 8 bases and the V segment lost 0 bases, leaving 9 bases of the junction unmatched. Germline-derived CDR1 and CDR2 are SGHRS and YFSETQ. The CDR3 is 16 amino acids.

V usage is TRBV7-3 and J usage is TRBJ2-1; 8 bases map to TRBD2. The CDR3 has 12 amino acids. Germline trimming cut 5 bases from V and 9 bases from J; bases unmatched to any gene: 3. Germline V gene sequence: CDR1 SGHTA, CDR2 FQGTGA. The DNA for the CDR3 is TGTGCCAGCAGCCCAACTAGCGGTGAGCAGTTCTTC. It yields the protein CASSPTSGEQFF.

V and J are TRBV9 and TRBJ2-1, with D tentatively TRBD2 (6 bases). Germline assignment: CDR1 SGDLS and CDR2 YYNGEE. The CDR3 consists of 15 residues. V was shortened by 0 bases and J by 5 bases, with 12 bases between the two germline ends. In nucleotides, the CDR3 is TGTGCCAGCAGCGTAGTGGGGGAGGATGACAATGAGCAGTTCTTC. Translated: CASSVVGEDDNEQFF.

The chain carries TRBV27 and TRBJ2-2; D ambiguous. The V end was cut by 2 bases, the J end by 8 bases, with 15 bases between. Germline V CDR1 and CDR2: MNHEY, SMNVEV (reference sequence). The CDR3 contains 15 residues. CDR3 DNA: TGTGCCAGCAGTTTAGGCGTCTTGTGGTCAGGGGAGCTGTTTTTT. This translates into CASSLGVLWSGELFF.